Listed below are T cell receptor beta chains from one sample, sequenced in a study of T-cell reconstitution after alpha-beta-depleted transplantation in children. TCRdb processed the PCR reads anew with MiXCR; each CDR3 protein has one entry. The data contain nearly 400,000 distinct CDR3 sequences, roughly 20% of them seen just once; the ten biggest clones take up around 4%. This specimen consisted of PBMCs from the stem cell graft donor, obtained from the stem cell graft. All receptors come from a human donor who donated a stem cell graft to a child with acute myeloid leukemia. Both conserved end residues are part of each CDR3. A D gene is named only where the DNA matches it firmly. Part of the rows lack a size; the others show once, few, many or a class for expanded clones.

j_gene,d_gene,abundance,v_gene,CDR3nt,CDR3aa
TRBJ1-2,TRBD1,few,TRBV29-1,TGCAGCGGGTACAGGGGAATTAGCTATGGCTACACCTTC,CSGYRGISYGYTF
TRBJ2-7,.,.,TRBV7-9,TGTGCCAGCAGCCGGGTTACCTACGAGCAGTACTTC,CASSRVTYEQYF
TRBJ2-4,TRBD1,many,TRBV20-1,TGCAGTGCTAGAGAACGAGAGGGGGCAGGGCAAAACATTCAGTACTTC,CSAREREGAGQNIQYF
TRBJ2-7,.,.,TRBV7-9,TGTGCCAGCAGCTTTTCCCCAGGGGCGGAGGTAGAGGAGCAGTACTTC,CASSFSPGAEVEEQYF
TRBJ2-7,.,many,TRBV10-3,TGTGCCATCAGTGAGGTGGGTGAGCAGTACTTC,CAISEVGEQYF
TRBJ1-1,.,.,TRBV6-5,TGTGCCAGCAGTTACGGGACACAGAACACTGAAGCTTTCTTT,CASSYGTQNTEAFF
TRBJ2-1,.,.,TRBV27,TGTGCCAGCAGTTTACTACTAGCCCCTAACAATGAGCAGTTCTTC,CASSLLLAPNNEQFF
TRBJ1-1,TRBD1,few,TRBV6-4,TGTGCCAGTAGTCCCGAGGGGGCAGGTACTGAAGCTTTCTTT,CASSPEGAGTEAFF
TRBJ2-1,.,.,TRBV11-3,TGTGCCAGCAGCTTAGATCCCCGATCCGGCGAGCAGTTCTTC,CASSLDPRSGEQFF
TRBJ2-1,TRBD2,.,TRBV15,TGTGCCACCAGCAGAGCGGGAGGGCATCGGAATGAGCAGTTCTTC,CATSRAGGHRNEQFF
TRBJ1-6,TRBD1,.,TRBV20-1,TGCAGTGCCTTAAAAACAGGGGAACTCTATAATTCACCCCTCCACTTT,CSALKTGELYNSPLHF
TRBJ2-2,.,few,TRBV27,TGTGCCAGCAGTTTGTCGTTGGGCGGGGAGCTGTTTTTT,CASSLSLGGELFF
TRBJ2-7,TRBD1,.,TRBV20-1,TGCAGTGTCCGGACAGGGGGCGACTACGAGCAGTACTTC,CSVRTGGDYEQYF
TRBJ2-7,TRBD2,.,TRBV4-1,TGCGCCAGCAGCCAAGAGGGCGGGAGGGCCGTCTACGAGCAGTACTTC,CASSQEGGRAVYEQYF
TRBJ2-7,.,many,TRBV2,TGTGCCAGCAGTGAAGGGTCGGCCAAAGCCTCCTACGAGCAGTACTTC,CASSEGSAKASYEQYF
TRBJ2-7,TRBD2,.,TRBV29-1,TGCAGCGTTGCGGGGGGGGTCTCCTACGAGCAGTACTTC,CSVAGGVSYEQYF
TRBJ2-7,TRBD1,many,TRBV25-1,TGTGCCAGCAGCCATGGACAGGGTTCATACGAGCAGTACTTC,CASSHGQGSYEQYF
TRBJ2-5,TRBD1,.,TRBV12-3/TRBV12-4,TGTGCCAGCGCGGGACAGGGTTTAGGGGAGACCCAGTACTTC,CASAGQGLGETQYF
TRBJ2-5,.,few,TRBV20-1,TGCAGTGCTAGAGTTCTCGGACACAATCAAGAGACCCAGTACTTC,CSARVLGHNQETQYF
TRBJ2-7,.,.,TRBV5-1,TGCGCCAGCACCCAAACCGGGACCTCCTACGAGCAGTACTTC,CASTQTGTSYEQYF
TRBJ2-7,.,.,TRBV24-1,TGTGCCACCAGTGGGGGACCCGACGAGCAGTACTTC,CATSGGPDEQYF
TRBJ2-3,.,.,TRBV4-1,TGCGCCAGCAGCCAATCGCTCAGAACCACAGATACGCAGTATTTT,CASSQSLRTTDTQYF
TRBJ2-5,.,many,TRBV24-1,TGTGCCACCAGTGATTGGGGGAGTGGAGAGACCCAGTACTTC,CATSDWGSGETQYF
TRBJ2-1,TRBD2,.,TRBV11-1,TGTGCCAGCAGCTTATTGGCCCTAGCGGGAGGGCCGGGGAATGAGCAGTTCTTC,CASSLLALAGGPGNEQFF
TRBJ2-7,TRBD1,.,TRBV15,TGTGCCACCAGCATATCCGGGACAGGGGACGAGCAGTACTTC,CATSISGTGDEQYF
TRBJ2-7,.,many,TRBV27,TGTGCCAGCAGTTTACGGGGGCGAGGGTTCTACGAGCAGTACTTC,CASSLRGRGFYEQYF
TRBJ1-2,.,many,TRBV9,TGTGCCAGCAGCGCAACAGGTGTAGCTGGCTACACCTTC,CASSATGVAGYTF
TRBJ2-1,.,.,TRBV11-2,TGTGCCAGCAGCTTAGGGGGGCAGGGGAGGGGCAATGAGCAGTTCTTC,CASSLGGQGRGNEQFF
TRBJ1-2,TRBD1,few,TRBV12-3/TRBV12-4,TGTGCCAGCAGATCCGGACAGGGGAATGGCTACACCTTC,CASRSGQGNGYTF
TRBJ2-5,TRBD1,.,TRBV27,TGTGCCAGCAGTCGACAGGGGGCCCCTGAAGAGACCCAGTACTTC,CASSRQGAPEETQYF
TRBJ1-1,TRBD1,.,TRBV12-3/TRBV12-4,TGTGCCAGCAGACCTCGACAGGGTTCCGAAGCTTTCTTT,CASRPRQGSEAFF
TRBJ2-7,TRBD2,few,TRBV20-1,TGCAGTGCTACCACTAGCGGGTACACCTACGAGCAGTACTTC,CSATTSGYTYEQYF
TRBJ2-3,TRBD2,many,TRBV20-1,TGCAGTGCTAGATCATTAGCGGGAGGGCCAGATACGCAGTATTTT,CSARSLAGGPDTQYF
TRBJ2-3,.,many,TRBV12-3/TRBV12-4,TGTGCCAGCAGTTCCGGGAGCGGCACAGATACGCAGTATTTT,CASSSGSGTDTQYF
TRBJ2-7,TRBD2,few,TRBV4-1,TGCGCCAGCAGCCAACGCACTAGCGCCTCCTACGAGCAGTACTTC,CASSQRTSASYEQYF
TRBJ2-2,.,.,TRBV15,TGTGCCACCAGCAGAGAAGGAATCAACACCGGGGAGCTGTTTTTT,CATSREGINTGELFF
TRBJ1-1,.,.,TRBV4-3,TGCGCCAGCAGCCAAGAAGTAAAGACTGAAGCTTTCTTT,CASSQEVKTEAFF
TRBJ2-1,.,few,TRBV7-7,TGTGCCAGCAGCACATCACAGGTCAGCTCCTACAATGAGCAGTTCTTC,CASSTSQVSSYNEQFF
TRBJ2-7,TRBD1,few,TRBV28,TGTGCCAGCAGTTTAGGTGGGGCAGGGGGCGTCGAGCAGTACTTC,CASSLGGAGGVEQYF
TRBJ2-3,TRBD2,.,TRBV12-3/TRBV12-4,TGTGCCAGCAGTCACGCAGAGACTAGCAAAAGCACAGATACGCAGTATTTT,CASSHAETSKSTDTQYF
TRBJ1-1,TRBD1,.,TRBV11-2,TGTGCCAGCAGCTCAACCTTGAGGGGGCTGGCTGAAGCTTTCTTT,CASSSTLRGLAEAFF
TRBJ1-5,.,.,TRBV29-1,TGCAGCGTTGTCGACGGTGACAATCAGCCCCAGCATTTT,CSVVDGDNQPQHF
TRBJ2-7,TRBD2,.,TRBV9,TGTGCCAGCAGCCGGGGACTAGCGGCGCCCTACGAGCAGTACTTC,CASSRGLAAPYEQYF
TRBJ2-7,.,.,TRBV10-3,TGTGCCATCAGGTCTCCGGGGGCATACGAGCAGTACTTC,CAIRSPGAYEQYF
TRBJ2-7,TRBD2,few,TRBV12-3/TRBV12-4,TGTGCCAGCAGTTATAGCGGGAGACGGCGCGAGCAGTACTTC,CASSYSGRRREQYF
TRBJ2-2,.,many,TRBV20-1,TGCAGTGCTAGGAGTTTTGCGAACACCGGGGAGCTGTTTTTT,CSARSFANTGELFF
TRBJ1-1,TRBD1,.,TRBV18,TGTGCCAGCTCACCTTATGACAGGGCAAACACTGAAGCTTTCTTT,CASSPYDRANTEAFF
TRBJ2-3,TRBD1,.,TRBV20-1,TGCAGTGCCTCCTGGGGACAGGGGAGCACAGATACGCAGTATTTT,CSASWGQGSTDTQYF
TRBJ1-5,.,.,TRBV30,TGTGCCTGGAGTGCGGGGATTAGCAATCAGCCCCAGCATTTT,CAWSAGISNQPQHF
TRBJ2-3,.,few,TRBV20-1,TGCAGTGCTGGAGACAGGCTTGTCACAGATACGCAGTATTTT,CSAGDRLVTDTQYF
TRBJ2-2,.,.,TRBV24-1,TGTGCCACCAGTGACCCAGGGTTATACGACACCGGGGAGCTGTTTTTT,CATSDPGLYDTGELFF
TRBJ2-7,.,.,TRBV7-8,TGTGCCAGCAGCTTAGCTACCCGGGAGCAGTACTTC,CASSLATREQYF
TRBJ1-2,TRBD1,many,TRBV29-1,TGCAGCGTTCGGGACAGGGTAGTCGGCTACACCTTC,CSVRDRVVGYTF
TRBJ2-2,.,many,TRBV7-2,TGTGCCAGCAGCTTACCCACCGGGGAGCTGTTTTTT,CASSLPTGELFF
TRBJ2-7,TRBD1,.,TRBV27,TGTGCCAGCAGTGGCGCCGGGACAGAGTACTACGAGCAGTACTTC,CASSGAGTEYYEQYF
TRBJ2-1,.,few,TRBV7-2,TGTGCCAGCAGCCCTCTCCCCTACAATGAGCAGTTCTTC,CASSPLPYNEQFF